This paragraph reports one T cell receptor beta chain. CDR3 length equals 16 residues. In germline, CDR1 is DFQATT, CDR2 SNEGSKA (reference sequence). V was pared by 3 bases and J by 4 bases, with 10 bases of the junction left unmatched. The data were taken from a study of CDR3 diversity in severe acne. TCRdb re-derived calls from the PCR reads in MiXCR, one entry per CDR3 protein. The sample has about 86,000 distinct CDR3 sequences, around 53% seen once. The J gene is TRBJ2-7, the V gene TRBV20-1; 12 positions match TRBD1. The TCR was taken from a male donor in good health, without acne. The sequencing sample was made of blood. CDR3 nucleotides: TGCAGTGCTAGTCCCGGGACAGGGGGCTTGCGGTACGAGCAGTACTTC. Translated: CSASPGTGGLRYEQYF.